This entry lists 29 T cell receptor beta chains sequenced from one sample in a study of blood T cell repertoires in COVID-19. Libraries were prepared by immunoSEQ multiplex PCR; TCRdb keeps only in-frame clonotypes and omits some of them. The sample holds approximately 94,000 clones, 70% to 80% seen once. The sequenced sample was peripheral blood. The receptor source for this set is an older man with active or convalescent COVID-19.

The CDR3 spells CASSRSGGQGNEKLFF. The CDR3 region has the DNA TGCGCCAGCAGCCGTTCTGGGGGACAGGGTAATGAAAAACTGTTTTTT. This rearrangement joins TRBV4-3 to TRBJ1-4; TRBD1 matches 9 bases. CDR3 size: 16 residues. Germline V gene data show CDR1 as LGHNA and CDR2 as YSLEER. The junction had 7 bases not matched to a gene; V was cut back by 4 bases and J by 4 bases.

This chain uses TRBV6-5 with TRBJ1-5, with 7 positions matching TRBD1. Unmatched junction bases numbered 11, after V lost 8 bases and J lost 7 bases. The germline V gene encodes CDR1 MNHEY and CDR2 SVGAGI. This CDR3 comprises 14 residues. This chain's CDR3 is CASRDRVIGQPQHF. In nucleotides, the CDR3 is TGTGCCAGCCGCGACAGGGTTATCGGCCAGCCCCAGCATTTT.

The CDR3 loop is CASSPDSNTGELFF. In DNA form, the CDR3 reads TGTGCCTCCTCCCCGGACTCTAACACCGGGGAGCTGTTTTTT. This rearrangement joins TRBV19 to TRBJ2-2; a weak D match, TRBD2 (5 bases). Trimming took 11 bases from V and 2 from J, leaving 15 bases between them. The CDR3 length is 14 residues. Per the germline V gene, CDR1 is LNHDA and CDR2 is SQIVND (reference sequence).

The V call is TRBV27, the J call TRBJ2-1, with 7 bases that match TRBD2. With V trimmed by 8 bases and J by 0 bases, 7 bases remained unmatched. The CDR3 runs 15 residues. Per the germline V gene, CDR1 is MNHEY and CDR2 is SMNVEV (reference sequence). The CDR3 protein is CASRGSGDSYNEQFF. DNA of the CDR3: TGTGCCAGCCGGGGGAGCGGGGACTCCTACAATGAGCAGTTCTTC.

The gene calls are TRBV28 and TRBJ1-5, with D maybe TRBD1 (5 bases). With 1 base removed from V and 5 bases from J, the gap between germline ends came to 9 bases. The CDR3 contains 14 residues. The germline V gene encodes CDR1 MDHEN and CDR2 SYDVKM. CDR3 sequence (DNA): TGTGCCAGCAGTTTATACTCCAGGGATCAGCCCCAGCATTTT. Its translation: CASSLYSRDQPQHF. The entire variable domain, with the rest obtained from reference TRBV28 and TRBJ1-5, is as follows: DVKVTQSSRYLVKRTGEKVFLECVQDMDHENMFWYRQDPGLGLRLIYFSYDVKMKEKGDIPEGYSVSREKKERFSLILESASTNQTSMYLCASSLYSRDQPQHFGDGTRLSIL.

The chain recombines TRBV9 with TRBJ2-7; TRBD1 matches 9 bases. The CDR3 is made up of 14 amino acids. With V trimmed by 3 bases and J by 3 bases, 4 bases remained unmatched. Per germline, CDR1 SGDLS and CDR2 YYNGEE. The CDR3: CASSGRDRVYEQYF. In DNA, the CDR3 is TGTGCCAGCAGCGGCCGGGACAGGGTCTACGAGCAGTACTTC. The complete variable domain, with remaining parts taken from reference TRBV9 and TRBJ2-7, reads DSGVTQTPKHLITATGQRVTLRCSPRSGDLSVYWYQQSLDQGLQFLIQYYNGEERAKGNILERFSAQQFPDLHSELNLSSLELGDSALYFCASSGRDRVYEQYFGPGTRLTVT.

The rearrangement uses TRBV28 and TRBJ2-1; maybe TRBD1 (7 bases). Trimming cost V 2 bases and J 4 bases, with 12 bases left between them. Looked up from germline, CDR1 is MDHEN and CDR2 is SYDVKM. The CDR3 runs 15 residues. The CDR3: CASSLRTGLYNEQFF. For the CDR3, the DNA is TGTGCCAGCAGTTTACGGACAGGACTATACAATGAGCAGTTCTTC.

The J gene is TRBJ1-1, the V gene TRBV5-4, with D perhaps TRBD1 (6 bases). Trimming removed 1 base from V and 3 bases from J, with 7 bases in between. From germline, CDR1 is SGHNT and CDR2 YYREEE (reference sequence). The CDR3 length is 13 residues. The DNA for the CDR3 is TGTGCCAGCAGCTTGCCAGGGGACACTGAAGCTTTCTTT. Protein: CASSLPGDTEAFF.

The chain joins TRBV28 to TRBJ2-5, with 7 nucleotides matching TRBD2. Germline-derived CDR1 and CDR2 are MDHEN and SYDVKM. Trimming removed 7 bases from V and 4 bases from J; junction bases left unmatched: 6. The length of the CDR3 is 13 residues. The DNA for the CDR3 is TGTGCCAGCACCATGGGGGGGGGAGAGACCCAGTACTTC. Residues: CASTMGGGETQYF.

The chain employs TRBV19 and TRBJ2-5, with a tentative D call TRBD1 (6 bases). Germline loops: CDR1 LNHDA, CDR2 SQIVND (reference sequence). V was pared by 7 bases and J by 5 bases, with 17 bases between. The CDR3 is made up of 14 amino acids. The CDR3 is CASTPTGIGETQYF. The DNA of the CDR3 is TGTGCCAGTACCCCAACAGGGATAGGGGAGACCCAGTACTTC.

The chain uses TRBV24-1 and TRBJ1-4; D not certain. The CDR3 has 12 residues. Germline CDR1 reads KGHDR; CDR2 reads SFDVKD. V was clipped by 1 base and J by 8 bases, with 4 bases between them. The CDR3 region has the DNA TGTGCCACCAGTGATTTCTCCGAAAAACTGTTTTTT. Protein product: CATSDFSEKLFF.

This chain joins TRBV28 and TRBJ2-4, with a possible D match to TRBD1 (6 bases). CDR3 size: 14 residues. Germline assignment: CDR1 MDHEN and CDR2 SYDVKM. V was shortened by 4 bases and J by 4 bases, with 11 bases between the two germline ends. CDR3 sequence reads: CASSYIQGKNIQYF. The CDR3 coding sequence is TGTGCCAGCAGTTACATTCAGGGGAAAAACATTCAGTACTTC.

The V gene is TRBV20-1, the J gene TRBJ2-1; 8 bases are shared with TRBD2. V shed 3 bases and J 10 bases; nucleotides not matched to a gene: 8. Germline CDR1 reads DFQATT; CDR2 reads SNEGSKA (reference sequence). This CDR3 contains 13 residues. CDR3: CSASLGGEGEQFF. DNA of the CDR3: TGCAGTGCTAGTCTCGGGGGGGAAGGCGAGCAGTTCTTC.

V and J are TRBV6-5 and TRBJ1-2, with no clear D. The CDR3 runs 14 residues. Trimming pared 6 bases from V and 3 bases from J, leaving 14 bases between. Germline V gene data show CDR1 as MNHEY and CDR2 as SVGAGI. The CDR3 DNA reads as TGTGCCAGCAGCGGGTTCGGGAATGACTATGGCTACACCTTC. Its translation is CASSGFGNDYGYTF.

This chain connects TRBV4-1 to TRBJ1-4, with a tentative D call TRBD1 (5 bases). Looked up from germline, CDR1 is MGHRA and CDR2 is YSYEKL. Trimming stripped 1 base from V and 0 bases from J, with 9 bases between. This CDR3 contains 16 residues. CDR3 DNA: TGCGCCAGCAGCCAAGTGGGGGGGGCAACTAATGAAAAACTGTTTTTT. Amino acid sequence: CASSQVGGATNEKLFF.

The rearrangement links TRBV10-3 to TRBJ1-2; 10 bases fit TRBD1. With V trimmed by 11 bases and J by 7 bases, 10 bases remained unmatched. CDR3 length: 13 residues. The germline CDR1 and CDR2 sequences are ENHRY and SYGVKD. The CDR3 region has the DNA TGTGCCGCGACACCGGGACAGGGGTTTGGCTACACCTTC. Encoded protein: CAATPGQGFGYTF.

The chain recombines TRBV4-2 with TRBJ2-5; 7 bases match TRBD1. Germline CDR1 LGHNA, CDR2 YNFKEQ. This CDR3 has 14 amino acids. V trimming: 3 bases; J trimming: 3 bases; junction bases outside the gene matches: 4. The CDR3 is CASSQLDRKETQYF. DNA for the CDR3: TGTGCCAGCAGCCAGCTGGACAGGAAAGAGACCCAGTACTTC.

This chain links TRBV6-5 with TRBJ1-3; D is unresolved. V lost 7 bases to trimming and J lost 4 bases, with 5 bases between them. Germline V gene lookup returns CDR1 MNHEY and CDR2 SVGAGI. The CDR3 is made up of 11 amino acids. CDR3 coding DNA: TGTGCCAGCATCCTGGGAAACACCATATATTTT. The encoded protein is CASILGNTIYF.

The chain joins TRBV10-3 to TRBJ2-2, with 8 bases identical to TRBD1. Germline V CDR1 and CDR2: ENHRY, SYGVKD. The trim removed 8 bases at V and 7 bases at J, leaving 9 bases unmatched. The CDR3 length is 14 residues. The CDR3 loop is CAIQDRAVIGELFF. CDR3 sequence (DNA): TGTGCCATCCAGGACAGGGCGGTTATCGGGGAGCTGTTTTTT.

J is TRBJ2-1 and V is TRBV5-4, with TRBD2 identical over 10 bases. Germline assignment: CDR1 SGHNT and CDR2 YYREEE (reference sequence). Trimming cost V 4 bases and J 1 base; bases outside gene matches: 11. The CDR3 runs to 18 residues. The CDR3 DNA follows: TGTGCCAGCAGCCCGGCTCCTAGCGGGAGAGGGTCCTACAATGAGCAGTTCTTC. Protein: CASSPAPSGRGSYNEQFF.

V gene TRBV5-6 combines with J gene TRBJ2-7; 11 bases fit TRBD2. Losses at the gene ends were 4 bases for V and 0 bases for J; bases not matched to a gene: 3. This CDR3 is built from 15 residues. Germline assignment: CDR1 SGHDT and CDR2 YYEEEE. The CDR3 DNA follows: TGTGCCAGCAGCGCGGGACTAGCGGACTCCTACGAGCAGTACTTC. It translates to CASSAGLADSYEQYF.

This clone was seen at least ten times. V and J are TRBV5-8 and TRBJ1-2; 8 bases are shared with TRBD1. J was trimmed by 4 bases and V by 2 bases; bases with no gene match: 4. The CDR3 consists of 14 residues. Germline CDR1 is SGHTS and CDR2 is YDEGEE. The DNA of the CDR3 is TGTGCCAGCAGCTTCAGGGGGCGAAGCTATGGCTACACCTTC. Its translation is CASSFRGRSYGYTF.

J is TRBJ1-3 and V is TRBV6-1; possibly TRBD1 for D (5 bases). The V gene lost 3 bases and the J gene lost 0 bases, with 9 bases spanning the gap. The CDR3 has 15 residues. Germline V gives CDR1 MNHNS, CDR2 SASEGT. Here the CDR3 DNA reads TGTGCCAGCAGTGATAGGACAAACTCTGGAAACACCATATATTTT. It is translated as CASSDRTNSGNTIYF.

This clone was detected only once. V and J are TRBV15 and TRBJ2-3; 14 positions match TRBD2. The CDR3 is made up of 17 amino acids. With V trimmed by 6 bases and J by 0 bases, 5 bases remained unmatched. Germline-derived CDR1 and CDR2 are LNHNV and YYDKDF (reference sequence). CDR3 residues: CATSGTSGRPSTDTQYF. The DNA of the CDR3 is TGTGCCACCAGTGGGACTAGCGGGAGACCGAGCACAGATACGCAGTATTTT.

The chain combines TRBV4-3 with TRBJ2-7; the match to TRBD2 covers 7 bases. Looked up from germline, CDR1 is LGHNA and CDR2 is YSLEER. The CDR3 loop spans 16 amino acids. V lost 3 bases to trimming and J lost 4 bases; unmatched junction nucleotides: 12. The DNA for the CDR3 is TGCGCCAGCAGCCACTCGGCTGGGCGGGAGTCGTACGAGCAGTACTTC. Protein product: CASSHSAGRESYEQYF.

The J gene is TRBJ2-7, the V gene TRBV7-2; possible D gene TRBD1, 6 bases. The V gene's germline CDR1 is SGHTA and CDR2 FQGNSA. V was shortened by 1 base and J by 3 bases, with 10 bases between the two germline ends. This CDR3 comprises 14 residues. The CDR3 DNA reads TGTGCCAGCAGCTTAGTGTGGACAGACTACGAGCAGTACTTC. Translated: CASSLVWTDYEQYF.

This clone was detected once. The chain employs TRBV19 and TRBJ2-5; 8 nucleotides align to TRBD2. The CDR3 spans 15 residues. Germline values: CDR1 LNHDA, CDR2 SQIVND (reference sequence). J was trimmed by 4 bases and V by 5 bases; bases with no gene match: 9. In nucleotides, the CDR3 is TGTGCCAGTAGTGCACTTGAGAGCGGGGGAGAGACCCAGTACTTC. Amino acid sequence: CASSALESGGETQYF.

This chain uses TRBV24-1 with TRBJ2-1, with D possibly being TRBD1 (6 bases). V lost 7 bases and J 8 bases, leaving 23 bases between the germline ends. Germline values: CDR1 KGHDR, CDR2 SFDVKD. The CDR3 has 16 amino acids. The CDR3 is CATRGAVGVLTDEQFF. CDR3 sequence (DNA): TGTGCCACCAGGGGGGCGGTGGGGGTCCTCACAGATGAGCAGTTCTTC.

The J gene is TRBJ2-3, the V gene TRBV9, with D unresolved. This CDR3 contains 15 residues. Per germline, CDR1 SGDLS and CDR2 YYNGEE. V was pared by 2 bases and J by 6 bases, with 16 bases between. The CDR3 DNA sequence: TGTGCCAGCAGCGTTTCCAGCGTTCATTGGGATACGCAGTATTTT. It yields the protein CASSVSSVHWDTQYF.